This T cell receptor beta chain is from a study of blood T cell repertoires in COVID-19. Here immunoSEQ multiplex PCR was the method, and the copy in TCRdb shows in-frame clones only, minus some. Here the sample spans roughly 400,000 clones, approximately 86% being singletons. This receptor was identified in a woman aged 40 to 49 with acute COVID-19. The specimen sequenced was PBMCs or T cells enriched from blood (not recorded which).

CDR3: CASSATTGTGANVLTF. The CDR3 bases are TGTGCCAGTAGTGCCACGACAGGGACTGGGGCCAACGTCCTGACTTTC. V gene TRBV19 combines with J gene TRBJ2-6; 7 bases are a match to TRBD1. This CDR3 comprises 16 residues. V trimming: 5 bases; J trimming: 2 bases; junction bases outside the gene matches: 6. CDR1 is LNHDA and CDR2 is SQIVND in the germline V gene (reference sequence).